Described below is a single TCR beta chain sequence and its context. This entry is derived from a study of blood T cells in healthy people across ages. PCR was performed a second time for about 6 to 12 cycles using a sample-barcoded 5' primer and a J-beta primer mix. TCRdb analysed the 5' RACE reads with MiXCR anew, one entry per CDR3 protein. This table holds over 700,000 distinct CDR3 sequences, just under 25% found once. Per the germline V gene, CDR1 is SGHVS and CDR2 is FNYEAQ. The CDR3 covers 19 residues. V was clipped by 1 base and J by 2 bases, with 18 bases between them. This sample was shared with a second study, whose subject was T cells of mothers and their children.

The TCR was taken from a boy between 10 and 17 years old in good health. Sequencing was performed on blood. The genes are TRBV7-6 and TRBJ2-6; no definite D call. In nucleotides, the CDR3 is TGTGCCAGCAGCTTAGAATCAGGATTGTCCCTAACTGGGGCCAACGTCCTGACTTTC. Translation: CASSLESGLSLTGANVLTF. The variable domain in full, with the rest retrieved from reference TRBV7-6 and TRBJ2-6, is GAGVSQSPRYKVTKRGQDVALRCDPISGHVSLYWYRQALGQGPEFLTYFNYEAQQDKSGLPNDRFSAERPEGSISTLTIQRTEQRDSAMYRCASSLESGLSLTGANVLTFGAGSRLTVL.